The rows below give T cell receptor beta chains drawn from one sample of a study of beta chain features in type 1 diabetes. Some clones are missing from TCRdb's copy, which holds only in-frame ones; the method was immunoSEQ multiplex PCR. In the table there are hundreds of thousands of clones, 11% to 15% of which are singletons. Sequencing was carried out using naive CD4+ T cells from blood. These receptors were collected from a man in his late teens or twenties with type 1 diabetes. The CDR3 runs from the conserved cysteine through the conserved F or W. D genes are given only for firm matches. The size of a clone is reported for some rows only, either as once, few or many, or as a class for expanded clones.

. | TRBJ2-7 | 13 | TRBV29-1 | . | CSVEDRDSYEQYF | TGCAGCGTTGAAGACAGGGATTCCTACGAGCAGTACTTC
. | TRBJ2-2 | 14 | TRBV28 | . | CASNRVGDTGELFF | TGTGCCAGCAACAGGGTGGGGGACACCGGGGAGCTGTTTTTT
. | TRBJ2-7 | 13 | TRBV10-3 | . | CAISPGSPYEQYF | TGTGCCATCAGTCCGGGATCCCCCTACGAGCAGTACTTC
few | TRBJ1-6 | 13 | TRBV27 | . | CASTNGYNSPLHF | TGTGCCAGCACTAACGGCTATAATTCACCCCTCCACTTT
. | TRBJ2-5 | 14 | TRBV10-3 | TRBD1 | CAISGATGQETQYF | TGTGCCATCAGTGGCGCGACAGGGCAAGAGACCCAGTACTTC
few | TRBJ1-4 | 13 | TRBV28 | . | CASSSLVGPKLFF | TGTGCCAGCAGTTCCCTTGTCGGGCCAAAACTGTTTTTT
. | TRBJ2-7 | 14 | TRBV7-2 | TRBD2 | CASSLASGSIEQYF | TGTGCCAGCAGCTTGGCTAGCGGGAGTATCGAGCAGTACTTC
few | TRBJ2-5 | 14 | TRBV30 | . | CAWSFPPGGETQYF | TGTGCCTGGAGCTTCCCGCCGGGTGGGGAGACCCAGTACTTC
few | TRBJ1-1 | 16 | TRBV18 | . | CASSPLEKGMNTEAFF | TGTGCCAGCTCACCGCTGGAAAAGGGAATGAACACTGAAGCTTTCTTT
few | TRBJ2-3 | 13 | TRBV30 | . | CAWSVSSKDTQYF | TGTGCCTGGAGTGTGTCATCTAAAGATACGCAGTATTTT
few | TRBJ1-2 | 12 | TRBV28 | . | CASGQPHYGYTF | TGTGCCAGCGGACAGCCTCACTATGGCTACACCTTC
. | TRBJ2-3 | 14 | TRBV29-1 | . | CSVRGTPGANTQYF | TGCAGCGTCAGGGGGACCCCGGGGGCCAATACGCAGTATTTT
few | TRBJ1-1 | 18 | TRBV19 | . | CASSSLVMGSLMHTEAFF | TGTGCCAGTAGCTCCCTTGTTATGGGATCTCTAATGCACACTGAAGCTTTCTTT
. | TRBJ1-3 | 14 | TRBV2 | . | CASSEGLRGNTIYF | TGTGCCAGCAGTGAAGGGTTACGGGGAAACACCATATATTTT
few | TRBJ1-1 | 13 | TRBV18 | . | CASSPDRQHEAFF | TGTGCCAGCTCCCCCGATCGGCAACATGAAGCTTTCTTT
. | TRBJ2-3 | 15 | TRBV7-2 | TRBD2 | CASSLGLAYTDTQYF | TGTGCCAGCAGCTTAGGACTAGCGTACACAGATACGCAGTATTTT
. | TRBJ2-3 | 14 | TRBV5-1 | . | CASSLGTVTDTQYF | TGCGCCAGCAGCTTGGGTACGGTCACGGATACGCAGTATTTT
few | TRBJ1-2 | 10 | TRBV30 | . | CACSASGYTF | TGTGCCTGTTCGGCGTCCGGCTACACCTTC
few | TRBJ2-7 | 12 | TRBV9 | . | CASSPRDGEQYF | TGTGCCAGCAGCCCCCGTGACGGCGAGCAGTACTTC
few | TRBJ1-5 | 13 | TRBV30 | . | CAWSSREDQPQHF | TGTGCCTGGAGTAGCAGGGAGGATCAGCCCCAGCATTTT
. | TRBJ2-1 | 14 | TRBV7-9 | . | CASSLLSGNNEQFF | TGTGCCAGCAGCCTCCTTTCAGGGAACAATGAGCAGTTCTTC
few | TRBJ1-4 | 16 | TRBV6-6 | TRBD1 | CASSSLGTGGNEKLFF | TGTGCCAGCAGTTCACTGGGGACAGGGGGTAATGAAAAACTGTTTTTT
. | TRBJ2-1 | 16 | TRBV4-2 | . | CASSQGVSTSYNEQFF | TGTGCCAGCAGCCAAGGAGTTTCCACCTCCTACAATGAGCAGTTCTTC
. | TRBJ2-3 | 11 | TRBV20-1 | . | CSAPGVATQYF | TGCAGTGCTCCTGGGGTGGCCACGCAGTATTTT
. | TRBJ1-2 | 14 | TRBV28 | TRBD1 | CASSLGQHLEGYTF | TGTGCCAGCAGTTTGGGACAGCACCTGGAAGGCTACACCTTC
few | TRBJ1-5 | 12 | TRBV7-2 | . | CASSLEDSSQHF | TGTGCCAGCAGCTTAGAGGACAGTAGCCAGCATTTT
. | TRBJ2-3 | 12 | TRBV4-3 | . | CASSPAAGTQYF | TGCGCCAGCAGCCCGGCGGCTGGGACGCAGTATTTT
. | TRBJ2-5 | 17 | TRBV4-2 | . | CASSQVFGTPHQETQYF | TGTGCCAGCAGCCAAGTTTTTGGGACACCTCACCAAGAGACCCAGTACTTC
. | TRBJ1-2 | 12 | TRBV29-1 | . | CSFLTRAGGYTF | TGCAGCTTCTTGACCCGGGCGGGAGGCTACACCTTC
. | TRBJ1-4 | 16 | TRBV4-1 | . | CASSREPGSTNEKLFF | TGCGCCAGCAGCCGTGAGCCTGGATCAACTAATGAAAAACTGTTTTTT
. | TRBJ2-7 | 14 | TRBV29-1 | TRBD1 | CSTVTGTDSYEQYF | TGCAGCACTGTTACCGGGACAGACTCCTACGAGCAGTACTTC
few | TRBJ1-4 | 16 | TRBV9 | TRBD1 | CASSVSMGQPYEKLFF | TGTGCCAGCAGCGTATCGATGGGACAGCCGTATGAAAAACTGTTTTTT
. | TRBJ1-2 | 14 | TRBV18 | . | CASSPMSRSDGYTF | TGTGCCAGCTCACCAATGTCCAGGTCGGATGGCTACACCTTC
few | TRBJ2-2 | 16 | TRBV9 | TRBD2 | CASSVASGALTGELFF | TGTGCCAGCAGCGTAGCTAGCGGGGCGCTCACCGGGGAGCTGTTTTTT
few | TRBJ2-1 | 15 | TRBV11-2 | TRBD2 | CASSQTSGAPLEQFF | TGTGCCAGCAGCCAGACTAGCGGGGCTCCTCTCGAGCAGTTCTTC
. | TRBJ2-5 | 14 | TRBV5-4 | . | CASSSYTGKETQYF | TGTGCCAGCAGCTCCTATACTGGAAAAGAGACCCAGTACTTC
. | TRBJ1-5 | 13 | TRBV7-9 | . | CASSRTFSLPQHF | TGTGCCAGCAGTCGGACCTTCAGCTTGCCCCAGCATTTT
. | TRBJ1-3 | 15 | TRBV30 | . | CAWSVGGFSGNTIYF | TGTGCCTGGAGTGTAGGGGGGTTCTCTGGAAACACCATATATTTT
few | TRBJ2-1 | 13 | TRBV30 | TRBD1 | CAWSVTGSQGQFF | TGTGCCTGGAGTGTGACAGGGTCCCAGGGGCAGTTCTTC
. | TRBJ2-5 | 18 | TRBV4-3 | . | CASSQGFGLQGAQETQYF | TGCGCCAGCAGCCAAGGCTTCGGGCTCCAGGGCGCCCAAGAGACCCAGTACTTC
few | TRBJ2-3 | 12 | TRBV11-2 | . | CASSPGTDTQYF | TGTGCCAGCAGCCCCGGTACAGATACGCAGTATTTT
few | TRBJ1-1 | 15 | TRBV7-2 | . | CASSLARHLNTEAFF | TGTGCCAGCAGCTTAGCGCGGCATTTGAACACTGAAGCTTTCTTT
. | TRBJ2-1 | 14 | TRBV18 | TRBD1 | CASSPRTGLNEQFF | TGTGCCAGCTCACCGAGGACAGGGCTGAATGAGCAGTTCTTC
few | TRBJ1-5 | 17 | TRBV15 | TRBD1 | CATSRDRQGEEDQPQHF | TGTGCCACCAGCAGAGATCGGCAGGGGGAGGAGGATCAGCCCCAGCATTTT
. | TRBJ2-5 | 15 | TRBV5-1 | TRBD2 | CASSLLAGSQETQYF | TGCGCCAGCAGCTTACTAGCGGGGTCACAAGAGACCCAGTACTTC
few | TRBJ2-5 | 14 | TRBV30 | TRBD2 | CAWTPTSGKETQYF | TGTGCCTGGACCCCGACTAGCGGGAAAGAGACCCAGTACTTC
few | TRBJ2-3 | 14 | TRBV4-3 | . | CASSQDSGTDTQYF | TGCGCCAGCAGCCAAGACTCTGGCACAGATACGCAGTATTTT
few | TRBJ2-5 | 15 | TRBV4-2 | TRBD1 | CASSLAQGAQETQYF | TGTGCCAGCAGCCTTGCCCAGGGGGCCCAAGAGACCCAGTACTTC
. | TRBJ1-1 | 14 | TRBV5-4 | . | CASSRGTENTEAFF | TGTGCCAGCAGCCGCGGGACGGAGAACACTGAAGCTTTCTTT
. | TRBJ2-7 | 15 | TRBV30 | . | CAWGEPGLLFYEQYF | TGTGCCTGGGGAGAACCGGGACTTCTGTTCTACGAGCAGTACTTC
few | TRBJ2-2 | 14 | TRBV7-3 | . | CASSLYRPGGELFF | TGTGCCAGCAGCTTATACCGACCCGGCGGGGAGCTGTTTTTT
few | TRBJ1-2 | 15 | TRBV7-2 | . | CASSLRSQGGYGYTF | TGTGCCAGCAGCCTTCGTTCCCAGGGTGGCTATGGCTACACCTTC
. | TRBJ1-4 | 14 | TRBV4-1 | TRBD1 | CASGTGESNEKLFF | TGCGCCAGCGGAACAGGGGAATCTAATGAAAAACTGTTTTTT
. | TRBJ2-5 | 14 | TRBV5-1 | . | CASSLGAGTETQYF | TGCGCCAGCAGCTTGGGGGCAGGTACGGAGACCCAGTACTTC
few | TRBJ2-3 | 18 | TRBV10-3 | TRBD2 | CAISERGLAGAGTDTQYF | TGTGCCATCAGTGAGAGGGGACTAGCGGGGGCCGGCACAGATACGCAGTATTTT
few | TRBJ1-1 | 14 | TRBV10-2 | . | CASIDGRGSTEAFF | TGCGCCAGCATAGATGGGAGGGGGAGCACTGAAGCTTTCTTT
. | TRBJ2-3 | 13 | TRBV9 | . | CASSVNVGDTQYF | TGTGCCAGCAGCGTAAATGTAGGAGATACGCAGTATTTT
few | TRBJ2-1 | 15 | TRBV7-2 | . | CASSFGAATYNEQFF | TGTGCCAGCAGCTTTGGGGCAGCAACCTACAATGAGCAGTTCTTC
. | TRBJ2-3 | 16 | TRBV5-4 | . | CASRYEPGLLTDTQYF | TGTGCCAGCAGGTATGAGCCGGGACTCCTCACAGATACGCAGTATTTT
few | TRBJ2-3 | 17 | TRBV18 | TRBD2 | CASSPGLAGTSTDTQYF | TGTGCCAGCTCACCGGGACTAGCGGGGACTAGCACAGATACGCAGTATTTT